Listed below are T cell receptor beta chains from one sample, sequenced in a study of cytomegalovirus exposure and HLA in healthy donors. Produced via immunoSEQ multiplex PCR; TCRdb's table is partial and in-frame only. Of about 260,000 clones in the sample, less than 95% were seen once. The material sequenced was PBMCs. Every receptor here comes from a woman in her twenties or thirties in good health and CMV-seronegative. Each CDR3 is given with its conserved first and last residue. The D gene is left open where the match is weak. For some rows the clone size is stated as once, few or many, or as a class when expanded; others skip it.

TRBV28	NA	NA	TRBJ2-3	TGTGCCAGCAGTTTATCGCCGGGGCCGGGCACAGATACGCAGTATTTT	CASSLSPGPGTDTQYF
TRBV6-5	NA	NA	TRBJ1-1	TGTGCCAGCAGTTTGAGAACAGCCCAGCGAAGAAATGAAGCTTTCTTT	CASSLRTAQRRNEAFF
TRBV25-1	NA	TRBD2	TRBJ2-1	TGTGCCAGCAGTGAAATTAGCGGGCCAGAGCAGTTCTTC	CASSEISGPEQFF
TRBV20-1	NA	NA	TRBJ2-3	TGCAGTGAACTTACGCAGTATTTT	CSELTQYF
TRBV9	NA	TRBD2	TRBJ2-1	TGTGCCAGCAGCCCGGGGTTAGCGGGCACCAATGAGCAGTTCTTC	CASSPGLAGTNEQFF
TRBV5-6	NA	NA	TRBJ2-7	TGTGCCAGCAGCTTGGAGGAGACCTACGAGCAGTACTTC	CASSLEETYEQYF
TRBV19	NA	NA	TRBJ1-1	TGTGCCAGCAGTCCGGGTCCGAACACTGAAGCTTTCTTT	CASSPGPNTEAFF
TRBV27	once	NA	TRBJ1-2	TGTGCCAGCAGTTTATCCGGCTATGGCTACACCTTC	CASSLSGYGYTF
TRBV28	NA	TRBD2	TRBJ2-5	TGTGCCAGCAGTGATCCGGGACTAGCGGGAAGAGAGACCCAGTACTTC	CASSDPGLAGRETQYF
TRBV27	NA	TRBD1	TRBJ2-7	TGTGCCAGCAGTCCGGCCGGGACAGGGACCTACGAGCAGTACTTC	CASSPAGTGTYEQYF
TRBV5-1	once	NA	TRBJ2-5	TGCGCCAGCAGCGCACTACCTCGGGAGACCCAGTACTTC	CASSALPRETQYF
TRBV27	NA	NA	TRBJ2-7	TGTGCCAGCAGTTTAGGGTTTGGACACCATACCATATACGAGCAGTACTTC	CASSLGFGHHTIYEQYF
TRBV9	NA	NA	TRBJ2-3	TGTGCCAGCAGCGTAGGATTCGGAAGCACAGATACGCAGTATTTT	CASSVGFGSTDTQYF
TRBV6-5	NA	NA	TRBJ2-5	TGTGCCAGCAGTTACCATAGTAGTGAGACCCAGTACTTC	CASSYHSSETQYF
TRBV28	NA	NA	TRBJ2-7	TGTGCCAGCACCCCCGCGCGGGGACCGATAGAAAGCTCCTACGAGCAGTACTTC	CASTPARGPIESSYEQYF
TRBV27	many	NA	TRBJ2-1	TGTGCCAGCAGGTCAAACAGGTACGAGCAGTTCTTC	CASRSNRYEQFF
TRBV5-6	NA	NA	TRBJ2-7	TGTGCCAGCAGCTTGGCTTCAGACCACGAGCAGTACTTC	CASSLASDHEQYF
TRBV7-8	NA	NA	TRBJ2-7	TGTGCCAGCAGCTTAGAGGCAGGTAGGAACGAGCAGTACTTC	CASSLEAGRNEQYF
TRBV27	NA	NA	TRBJ1-1	TGTGCCAGCAGGGACTCCCTTGAGAACACTGAAGCTTTCTTT	CASRDSLENTEAFF
TRBV7-3	NA	NA	TRBJ2-5	TGTGCCAGCAGCTTAACGTTAACAGGCCAAGAGACCCAGTACTTC	CASSLTLTGQETQYF
TRBV7-2	NA	NA	TRBJ2-7	TGTGCCAGCAGCTTAGACTCAGTGGAGAGCTACGAGCAGTACTTC	CASSLDSVESYEQYF
TRBV29-1	NA	NA	TRBJ1-5	TGCAGCGTCTTTACAGGGCTCAGCAATCAGCCCCAGCATTTT	CSVFTGLSNQPQHF
TRBV18	NA	NA	TRBJ2-3	TGTGCCAGCTCACAAGGCACAGATACGCAGTATTTT	CASSQGTDTQYF
TRBV2	NA	TRBD2	TRBJ2-1	TGTGCCAGCAGGATCGGTAGCGGGAGGGGAAATGAGCAGTTCTTC	CASRIGSGRGNEQFF
TRBV30	NA	NA	TRBJ2-7	TGTGCCTGGAGTGTCTCCGCCCCAAGGAGCTCCTACGAGCAGTACTTC	CAWSVSAPRSSYEQYF
TRBV19	NA	NA	TRBJ2-1	TGTGCCAGTAGTATGGGGGAGCCTTACAATGAGCAGTTCTTC	CASSMGEPYNEQFF
TRBV6-5	NA	TRBD2	TRBJ2-1	TGTGCCAGCACTCACGGGACTATAAATGAGCAGTTCTTC	CASTHGTINEQFF